This T cell receptor (beta chain) was identified in a study of cytomegalovirus exposure and HLA in healthy donors. Turning to the study itself: T cells numbering 150 million to 200 million yielded 95 million to 140 million unique TCR beta sequences in an earlier analysis.

The ends were cut back, 5 bases at V and 6 bases at J, with 13 bases in the middle. The CDR3 spans 14 residues. Germline V gene data show CDR1 as SGHTA and CDR2 as FQGTGA. 13 Jbeta primers and 60 Vbeta primers were used for the PCR. Clones were read by immunoSEQ multiplex PCR, and TCRdb kept only the in-frame ones, dropping some. The sample comprises around 49,000 clones, 60% to 85% of which are singletons, and 8.1% rests with the top ten. In its sample, this clone was seen a few times. The chain combines TRBV7-3 with TRBJ2-2; no clear D gene. This receptor was obtained from a man in his thirties or forties in good health and CMV-seropositive. Sequencing was done on a sample of PBMCs. The CDR3, as DNA: TGTGCCAGCAGCGCGGAAAATATGCCCGGGGAGCTGTTTTTT. As protein: CASSAENMPGELFF.